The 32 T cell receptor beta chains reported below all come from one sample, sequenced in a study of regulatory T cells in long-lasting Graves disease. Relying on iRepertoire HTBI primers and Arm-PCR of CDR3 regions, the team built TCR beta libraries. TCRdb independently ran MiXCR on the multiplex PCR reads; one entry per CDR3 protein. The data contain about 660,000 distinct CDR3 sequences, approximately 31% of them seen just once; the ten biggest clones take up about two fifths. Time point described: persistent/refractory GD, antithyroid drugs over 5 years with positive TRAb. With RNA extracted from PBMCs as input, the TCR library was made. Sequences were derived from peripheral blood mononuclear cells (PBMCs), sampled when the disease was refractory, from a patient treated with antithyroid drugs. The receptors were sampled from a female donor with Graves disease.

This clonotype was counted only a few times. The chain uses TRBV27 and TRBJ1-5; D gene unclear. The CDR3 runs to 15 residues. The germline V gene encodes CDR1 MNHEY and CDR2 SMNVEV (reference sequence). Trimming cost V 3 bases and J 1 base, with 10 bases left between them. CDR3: CASSFVRASNQPQHF. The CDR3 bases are TGTGCCAGCAGTTTTGTTCGGGCCAGCAATCAGCCCCAGCATTTT.

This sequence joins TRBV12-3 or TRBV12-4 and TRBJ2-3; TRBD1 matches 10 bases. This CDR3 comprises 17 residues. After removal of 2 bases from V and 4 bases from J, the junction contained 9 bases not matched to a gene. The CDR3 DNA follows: TGTGCCAGCAGTTTACCAGTTGGGACAGGGGTCGCAGATACGCAGTATTTT. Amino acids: CASSLPVGTGVADTQYF.

The CDR3 reads CASSPSYSYSNQPQHF. CDR3 bases: TGTGCCAGCAGCCCATCCTACAGCTATAGCAATCAGCCCCAGCATTTT. The V and J genes are TRBV7-9 and TRBJ1-5; D is ambiguous. Trimming removed 5 bases from V and 0 bases from J, with 14 bases in between. CDR1 and CDR2 from the germline V gene are SEHNR and FQNEAQ (reference sequence). The CDR3 runs 16 residues.

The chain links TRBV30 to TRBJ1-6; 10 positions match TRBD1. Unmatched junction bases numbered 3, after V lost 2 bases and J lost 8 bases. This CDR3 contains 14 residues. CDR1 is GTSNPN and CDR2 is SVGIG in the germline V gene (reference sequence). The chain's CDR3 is CAWSTGTGDSPLHF. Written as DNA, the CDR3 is TGTGCCTGGAGTACCGGGACAGGGGATTCACCCCTCCACTTT.

The CDR3 loop reads CASSPRLAADYEQYF. The CDR3 DNA reads as TGTGCCAGCAGCCCAAGACTAGCGGCTGACTACGAGCAGTACTTC. This chain uses TRBV9 with TRBJ2-7; the match to TRBD2 covers 9 bases. In germline, CDR1 is SGDLS, CDR2 YYNGEE. CDR3 length equals 15 residues. With V trimmed by 4 bases and J by 3 bases, 8 bases remained unmatched.

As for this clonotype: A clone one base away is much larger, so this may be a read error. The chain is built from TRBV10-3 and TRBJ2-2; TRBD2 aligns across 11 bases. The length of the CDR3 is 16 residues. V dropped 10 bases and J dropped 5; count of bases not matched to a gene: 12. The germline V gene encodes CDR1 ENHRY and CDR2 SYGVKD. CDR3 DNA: TGTGCCAGCGGGGGACTAGCGGAATTAAGGACCGGGGAGCTGTTTTTT. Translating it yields CASGGLAELRTGELFF.

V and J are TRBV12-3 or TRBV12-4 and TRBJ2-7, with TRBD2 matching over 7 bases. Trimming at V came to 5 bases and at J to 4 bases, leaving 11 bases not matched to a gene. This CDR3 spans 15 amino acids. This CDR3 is CASSTSGTHKYEQYF. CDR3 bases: TGTGCCAGCAGTACGAGCGGGACGCATAAATACGAGCAGTACTTC.

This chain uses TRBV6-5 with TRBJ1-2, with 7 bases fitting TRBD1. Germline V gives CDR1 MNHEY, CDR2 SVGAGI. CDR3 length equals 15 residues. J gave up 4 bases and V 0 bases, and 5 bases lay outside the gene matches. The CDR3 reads CASSYSRGHAYGYTF. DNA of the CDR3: TGTGCCAGCAGTTACTCAAGGGGGCACGCCTATGGCTACACCTTC.

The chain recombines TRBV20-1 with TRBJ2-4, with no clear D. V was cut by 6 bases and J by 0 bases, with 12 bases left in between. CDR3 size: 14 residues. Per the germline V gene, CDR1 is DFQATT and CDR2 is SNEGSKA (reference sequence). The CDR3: CSALPSVAKNIQYF. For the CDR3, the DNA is TGCAGTGCCCTGCCTTCTGTAGCCAAAAACATTCAGTACTTC.

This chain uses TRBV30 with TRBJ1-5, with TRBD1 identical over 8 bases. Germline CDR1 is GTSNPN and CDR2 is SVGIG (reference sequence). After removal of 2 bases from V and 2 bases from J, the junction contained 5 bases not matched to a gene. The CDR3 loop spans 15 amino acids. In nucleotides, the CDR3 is TGTGCCTGGAGTTACAAGGACAGGGGCAATCAGCCCCAGCATTTT. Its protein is CAWSYKDRGNQPQHF.

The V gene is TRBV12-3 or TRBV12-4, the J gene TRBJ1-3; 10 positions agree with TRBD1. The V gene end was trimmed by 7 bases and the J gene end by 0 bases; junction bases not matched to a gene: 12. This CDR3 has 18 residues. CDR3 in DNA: TGTGCCAGCAACCAACCGGGACAGGGGAGACTCTCTGGAAACACCATATATTTT. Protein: CASNQPGQGRLSGNTIYF.

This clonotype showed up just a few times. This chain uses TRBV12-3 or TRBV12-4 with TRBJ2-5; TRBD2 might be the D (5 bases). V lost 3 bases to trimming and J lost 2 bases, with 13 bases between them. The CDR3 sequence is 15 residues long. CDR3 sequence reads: CASSFRWERQETQYF. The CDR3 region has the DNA TGTGCCAGCAGTTTCAGGTGGGAGAGGCAAGAGACCCAGTACTTC.

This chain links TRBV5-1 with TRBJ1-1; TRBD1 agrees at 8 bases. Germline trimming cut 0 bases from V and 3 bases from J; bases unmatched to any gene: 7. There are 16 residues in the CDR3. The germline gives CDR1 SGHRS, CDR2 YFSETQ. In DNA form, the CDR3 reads TGCGCCAGCAGCTTGGTTACAGGGGGAGTAGACACTGAAGCTTTCTTT. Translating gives CASSLVTGGVDTEAFF.

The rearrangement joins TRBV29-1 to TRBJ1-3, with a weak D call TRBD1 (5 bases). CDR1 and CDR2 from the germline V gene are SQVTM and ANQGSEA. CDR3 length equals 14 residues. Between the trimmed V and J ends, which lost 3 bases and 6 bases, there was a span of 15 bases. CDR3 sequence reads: CSVDGYGAENTIYF. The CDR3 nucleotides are TGCAGCGTTGATGGATACGGGGCAGAAAACACCATATATTTT. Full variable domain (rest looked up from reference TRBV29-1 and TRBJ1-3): SAVISQKPSRDICQRGTSLTIQCQVDSQVTMMFWYRQQPGQSLTLIATANQGSEATYESGFVIDKFPISRPNLTFSTLTVSNMSPEDSSIYLCSVDGYGAENTIYFGEGSWLTVV.

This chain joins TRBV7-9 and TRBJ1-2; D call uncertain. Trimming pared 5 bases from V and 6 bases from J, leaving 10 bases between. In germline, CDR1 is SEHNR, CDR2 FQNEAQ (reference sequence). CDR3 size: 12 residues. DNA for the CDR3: TGTGCCAGCAGCCCAGGTTATGATGGCTACACCTTC. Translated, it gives CASSPGYDGYTF.

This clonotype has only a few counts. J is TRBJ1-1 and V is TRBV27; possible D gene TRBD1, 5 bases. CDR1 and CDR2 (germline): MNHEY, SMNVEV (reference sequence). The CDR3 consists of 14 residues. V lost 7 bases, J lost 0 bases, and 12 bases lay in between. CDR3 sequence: CASTPQGMNTEAFF. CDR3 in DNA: TGTGCCAGCACCCCCCAGGGAATGAACACTGAAGCTTTCTTT.

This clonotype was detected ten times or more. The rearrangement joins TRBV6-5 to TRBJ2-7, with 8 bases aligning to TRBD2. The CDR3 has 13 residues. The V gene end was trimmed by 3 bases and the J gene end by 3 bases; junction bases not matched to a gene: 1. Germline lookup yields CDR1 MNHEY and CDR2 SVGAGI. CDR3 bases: TGTGCCAGCAGTTATACTAGCGGCTACGAGCAGTACTTC. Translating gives CASSYTSGYEQYF.

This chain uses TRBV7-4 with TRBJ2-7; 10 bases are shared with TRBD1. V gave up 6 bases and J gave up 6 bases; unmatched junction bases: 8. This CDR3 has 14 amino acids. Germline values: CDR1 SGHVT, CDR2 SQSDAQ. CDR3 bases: TGTGCCAGCAGGCCCGGGACAGGGGCTGGCGAGCAGTACTTC. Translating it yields CASRPGTGAGEQYF.

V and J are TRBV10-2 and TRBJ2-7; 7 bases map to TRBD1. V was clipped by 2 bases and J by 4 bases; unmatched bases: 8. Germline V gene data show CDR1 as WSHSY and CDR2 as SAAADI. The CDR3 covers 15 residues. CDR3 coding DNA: TGCGCCAGCAGTGAGGGGGACAGATTTGTATACGAGCAGTACTTC. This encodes CASSEGDRFVYEQYF.

In DNA, the CDR3 is TGTGCCAGCAGCTTAGAAGGGGCGTACAATGAGCAGTTCTTC. This codes for CASSLEGAYNEQFF. The V gene is TRBV7-9, the J gene TRBJ2-1; TRBD1 is a possible D gene (5 bases). Germline values: CDR1 SEHNR, CDR2 FQNEAQ (reference sequence). V gave up 1 base and J gave up 4 bases, with 8 bases separating them. The CDR3 is made up of 14 amino acids. Full variable domain (outside the CDR3, taken from reference TRBV7-9 and TRBJ2-1): DTGVSQNPRHKITKRGQNVTFRCDPISEHNRLYWYRQTLGQGPEFLTYFQNEAQLEKSRLLSDRFSAERPKGSFSTLEIQRTEQGDSAMYLCASSLEGAYNEQFFGPGTRLTVL.

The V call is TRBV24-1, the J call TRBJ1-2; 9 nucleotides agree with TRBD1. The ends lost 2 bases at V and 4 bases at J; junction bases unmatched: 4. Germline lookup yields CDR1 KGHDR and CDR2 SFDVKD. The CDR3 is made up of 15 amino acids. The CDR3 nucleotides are TGTGCCACCAGTGATTCCGGGACAGGGACCTATGGCTACACCTTC. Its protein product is CATSDSGTGTYGYTF.

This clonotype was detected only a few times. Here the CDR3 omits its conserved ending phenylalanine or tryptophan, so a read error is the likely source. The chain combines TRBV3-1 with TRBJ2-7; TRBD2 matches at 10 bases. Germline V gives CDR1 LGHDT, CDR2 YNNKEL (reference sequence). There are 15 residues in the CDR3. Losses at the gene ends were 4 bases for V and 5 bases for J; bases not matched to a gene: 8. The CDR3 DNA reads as TGTGCCAGCAGCCTTGTCAGCGGGAGGGCTCACGAGCAGTACTTA. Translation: CASSLVSGRAHEQYL.

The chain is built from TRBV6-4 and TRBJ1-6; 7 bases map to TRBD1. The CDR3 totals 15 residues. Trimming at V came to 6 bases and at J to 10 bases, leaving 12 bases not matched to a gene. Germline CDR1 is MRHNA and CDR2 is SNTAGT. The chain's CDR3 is CASSRGQTIKSPLHF. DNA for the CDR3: TGTGCCAGCAGCCGGGGACAGACCATCAAATCACCCCTCCACTTT.

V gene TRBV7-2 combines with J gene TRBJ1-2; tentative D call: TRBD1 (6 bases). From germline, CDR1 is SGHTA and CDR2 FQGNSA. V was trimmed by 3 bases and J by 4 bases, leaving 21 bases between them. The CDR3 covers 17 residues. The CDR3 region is CASSFTPSGAGIYGYTF. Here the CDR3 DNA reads TGTGCCAGCAGCTTCACCCCCTCAGGGGCAGGGATCTATGGCTACACCTTC.

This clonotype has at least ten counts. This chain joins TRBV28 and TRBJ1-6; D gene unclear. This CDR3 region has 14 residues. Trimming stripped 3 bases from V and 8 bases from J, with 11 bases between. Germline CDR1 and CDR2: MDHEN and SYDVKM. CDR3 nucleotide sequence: TGTGCCAGCAGTTTTGGGATTAGACATTCACCCCTCCACTTT. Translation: CASSFGIRHSPLHF.

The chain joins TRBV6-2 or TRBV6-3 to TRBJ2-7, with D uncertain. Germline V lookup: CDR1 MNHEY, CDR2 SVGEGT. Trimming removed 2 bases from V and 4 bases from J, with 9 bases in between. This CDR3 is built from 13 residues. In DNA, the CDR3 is TGTGCCAGCAGTTACCTCAAGGAATACGAGCAGTACTTC. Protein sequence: CASSYLKEYEQYF.

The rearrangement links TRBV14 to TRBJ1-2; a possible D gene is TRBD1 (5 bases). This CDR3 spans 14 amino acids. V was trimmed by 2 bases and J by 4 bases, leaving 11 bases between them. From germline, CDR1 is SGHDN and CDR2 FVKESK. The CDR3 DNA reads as TGTGCCAGCAGCCAATCTGGGGGTGTCTATGGCTACACCTTC. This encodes CASSQSGGVYGYTF. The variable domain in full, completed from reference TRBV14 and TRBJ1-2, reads EAGVTQFPSHSVIEKGQTVTLRCDPISGHDNLYWYRRVMGKEIKFLLHFVKESKQDESGMPNNRFLAERTGGTYSTLKVQPAELEDSGVYFCASSQSGGVYGYTFGSGTRLTVV.

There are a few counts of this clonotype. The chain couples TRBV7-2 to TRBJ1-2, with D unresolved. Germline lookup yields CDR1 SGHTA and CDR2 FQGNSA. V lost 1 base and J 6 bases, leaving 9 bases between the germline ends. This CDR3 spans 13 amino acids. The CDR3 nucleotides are TGTGCCAGCAGCTTAGTAGGGTCCCATGGCTACACCTTC. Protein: CASSLVGSHGYTF.

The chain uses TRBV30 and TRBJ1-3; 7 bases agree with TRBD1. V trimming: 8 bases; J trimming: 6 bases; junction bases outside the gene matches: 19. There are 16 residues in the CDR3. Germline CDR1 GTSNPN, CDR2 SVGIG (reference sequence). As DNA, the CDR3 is TGTGCCGGAGACTTTACAGGGGACACCCTTAAAAACACCATATATTTT. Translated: CAGDFTGDTLKNTIYF.

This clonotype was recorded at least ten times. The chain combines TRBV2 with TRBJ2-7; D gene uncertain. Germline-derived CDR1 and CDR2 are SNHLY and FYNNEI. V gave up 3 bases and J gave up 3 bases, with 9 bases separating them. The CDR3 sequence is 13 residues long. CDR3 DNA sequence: TGTGCCAGCAGTGATTCCATCCTCTACGAGCAGTACTTC. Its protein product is CASSDSILYEQYF.

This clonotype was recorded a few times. The CDR3 here is CASSPDRAINQPQHF. The CDR3, as DNA: TGTGCCAGCAGTCCCGACAGGGCTATCAATCAGCCCCAGCATTTT. This chain uses TRBV6-1 with TRBJ1-5, with TRBD1 matching 7 bases. J gave up 3 bases and V 5 bases, and 7 bases lay outside the gene matches. CDR1 MNHNS and CDR2 SASEGT come from the germline V gene. The CDR3 runs 15 residues.

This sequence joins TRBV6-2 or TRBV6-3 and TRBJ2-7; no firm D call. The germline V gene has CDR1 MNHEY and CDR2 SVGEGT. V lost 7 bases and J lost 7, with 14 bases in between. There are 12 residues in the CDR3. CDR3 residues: CASTQYLSEQYF. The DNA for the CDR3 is TGTGCCAGCACTCAGTATTTGAGTGAGCAGTACTTC.